This T cell receptor (beta chain) appears in the sequencing data of a study of shared clonotypes between healthy human individuals. Study context: Donor composition was two women and a few men, aged 18 to 49.

The CDR3 sequence is 13 residues long. Between the trimmed V and J ends, which lost 2 bases and 3 bases, there was a span of 3 bases. Germline V gives CDR1 SGHNT, CDR2 YYREEE (reference sequence). Splitting of each subset's genomic DNA was done evenly across several immunoSEQ plates. DNA input for the unsorted PBMC replicate PCRs was roughly 290 ng, tens of thousands of T cell genomes. TCRdb's copy holds only in-frame clones and misses some; the assay was immunoSEQ multiplex PCR. Of fewer than 650,000 clones in the sample, around three quarters were seen once. Healthy HIV-negative adults without recent acute infections or vaccinations served as donors.

The clonotype comes from a woman in her thirties or forties in good health. Some clones in this sample may be carry-over from other donors' samples. The sample taken for sequencing was PBMCs. V is TRBV5-4 and J is TRBJ2-6, with D hard to call. The CDR3 sequence: CASSFYGANVLTF. DNA of the CDR3: TGTGCCAGCAGCTTTTATGGGGCCAACGTCCTGACTTTC.